This T cell receptor beta chain appears in the sequencing data of a study of blood T cells in healthy people across ages. With a J-beta primer mix and a sample-barcoded 5' primer, a second PCR ran roughly 6 to 11 cycles. TCRdb re-called the 5' RACE reads through MiXCR, storing one row per CDR3 protein. The data hold roughly 550,000 distinct CDR3 sequences, with less than 25% observed a single time. This clonotype was observed a few times. This CDR3 spans 14 amino acids. Looked up from germline, CDR1 is MGHRA and CDR2 is YSYEKL. This sample was also put to use in a study of T cells of mothers and their children.

This chain connects TRBV4-1 to TRBJ2-5; D not certain. The end of the DNA is better explained by TRBJ2-7, so the J call may be wrong. The sequenced sample consisted of blood. The sequence was obtained from a boy aged 10-17 years in good health. CDR3 coding DNA: TGCGCCAGCAGCCCGAACCCAGCCTCCTACGAGCAGTACTTC. Translation gives CASSPNPASYEQYF.